Shown below are 21 T cell receptor beta chains from a single sample sequenced in a study of blood T cell repertoires in COVID-19. Assay used: immunoSEQ multiplex PCR; TCRdb lists only in-frame clones, some missing. The data hold approximately 190,000 clones, with about 83% observed a single time. Sequenced sample: peripheral blood. These receptors all come from an older woman with active or convalescent COVID-19.

This chain links TRBV7-9 with TRBJ2-1, with 14 bases matching TRBD2. Germline CDR1 reads SEHNR; CDR2 reads FQNEAQ (reference sequence). V was pared by 5 bases and J by 5 bases, with 2 bases of the junction left unmatched. The CDR3 is made up of 15 amino acids. CDR3 sequence reads: CASSLGLAGDNEQFF. Written as DNA, the CDR3 is TGTGCCAGCAGCCTGGGACTAGCGGGAGACAATGAGCAGTTCTTC.

The V gene is TRBV7-8, the J gene TRBJ1-4, with no clear D. The CDR3 contains 15 residues. V was pared by 3 bases and J by 1 base, with 9 bases between. CDR1 is SGHVS and CDR2 is FQNEAQ in the germline V gene. CDR3 sequence: CASSFTGETNEKLFF. CDR3 sequence (DNA): TGTGCCAGCAGCTTTACCGGAGAAACTAATGAAAAACTGTTTTTT.

V usage is TRBV28 and J usage is TRBJ2-3; 12 nucleotides align to TRBD2. The CDR3 contains 16 residues. V lost 4 bases, J lost 4 bases, and 6 bases stayed unmatched. Germline values: CDR1 MDHEN, CDR2 SYDVKM. The CDR3 DNA follows: TGTGCCAGCAGTTACGCGACTAGCGGGAGATCAGATACGCAGTATTTT. Its protein product is CASSYATSGRSDTQYF.

The gene calls are TRBV27 and TRBJ2-1; D might be TRBD1 (6 bases). This CDR3 has 15 amino acids. V was cut by 3 bases and J by 1 base, with 10 bases left in between. Germline-derived CDR1 and CDR2 are MNHEY and SMNVEV (reference sequence). CDR3 residues: CASSLDRNSYNEQFF. CDR3 nucleotides: TGTGCCAGCAGTTTGGACAGAAATTCCTACAATGAGCAGTTCTTC.

This clone was counted many times. This chain uses TRBV28 with TRBJ2-7, with 7 nucleotides matching TRBD1. The V gene's germline CDR1 is MDHEN and CDR2 SYDVKM. This CDR3 region has 14 residues. V lost 1 base to trimming and J lost 1 base; unmatched junction nucleotides: 1. CDR3 sequence reads: CASSLLGQSYEQYF. CDR3 nucleotides: TGTGCCAGCAGTTTATTGGGACAGTCCTACGAGCAGTACTTC.

V gene TRBV7-9 combines with J gene TRBJ2-5; perhaps TRBD2 as D (6 bases). The CDR3 extends over 14 amino acids. Trimming cost V 2 bases and J 2 bases, with 9 bases left between them. Germline assignment: CDR1 SEHNR and CDR2 FQNEAQ (reference sequence). CDR3 sequence reads: CASSLLSGQETQYF. The DNA for the CDR3 is TGTGCCAGCAGCTTATTAAGCGGGCAAGAGACCCAGTACTTC. The full variable domain, rest sourced from reference TRBV7-9 and TRBJ2-5, is DTGVSQNPRHKITKRGQNVTFRCDPISEHNRLYWYRQTLGQGPEFLTYFQNEAQLEKSRLLSDRFSAERPKGSFSTLEIQRTEQGDSAMYLCASSLLSGQETQYFGPGTRLLVL.

The chain is built from TRBV15 and TRBJ2-3, with D perhaps TRBD2 (6 bases). The CDR3 extends over 14 amino acids. V was trimmed by 3 bases and J by 3 bases, leaving 10 bases between them. Germline V gene data show CDR1 as LNHNV and CDR2 as YYDKDF (reference sequence). The CDR3 here is CATSRGGTTDTQYF. The CDR3 DNA reads as TGTGCCACCAGCAGGGGGGGAACGACAGATACGCAGTATTTT.

CDR3 bases: TGTGCCAGCAGCTTTGCCCCGGCGGGCTATGGCTACACCTTC. Translating it yields CASSFAPAGYGYTF. The gene calls are TRBV7-9 and TRBJ1-2; no clear D. The CDR3 totals 14 residues. Trimming shortened V by 3 bases and J by 4 bases, and 12 bases separated the two germline ends. Germline CDR1 and CDR2: SEHNR and FQNEAQ (reference sequence).

This CDR3 is CASSTRDRDTVQYF. The CDR3 DNA is TGTGCCAGTAGTACCAGGGACAGGGACACCGTGCAGTACTTC. This sequence joins TRBV19 and TRBJ2-7, with TRBD1 identical over 9 bases. Germline CDR1 LNHDA, CDR2 SQIVND (reference sequence). V shed 4 bases and J 9 bases; nucleotides not matched to a gene: 10. The CDR3 extends over 14 amino acids.

This sequence joins TRBV7-8 and TRBJ2-7; TRBD1 is a possible D gene (6 bases). The CDR3 has 15 residues. Germline V lookup: CDR1 SGHVS, CDR2 FQNEAQ. Trimming removed 2 bases at V and 4 bases at J, with 15 bases between. CDR3 sequence reads: CASSLIVRGAYEQYF. CDR3 coding DNA: TGTGCCAGCAGCTTAATCGTCAGGGGCGCTTACGAGCAGTACTTC.

The table lists this clone with a count of one. The V gene is TRBV24-1, the J gene TRBJ1-1; TRBD1 is a possible D gene (6 bases). There are 14 residues in the CDR3. V was cut by 5 bases and J by 0 bases, with 9 bases left in between. The germline gives CDR1 KGHDR, CDR2 SFDVKD. The chain's CDR3 is CATSGRTVNTEAFF. Here the CDR3 DNA reads TGTGCCACCAGTGGACGGACAGTGAACACTGAAGCTTTCTTT.

The genes are TRBV5-5 and TRBJ2-7; 8 nucleotides match TRBD1. The V gene's germline CDR1 is SGHKS and CDR2 YYEKEE (reference sequence). The CDR3 totals 15 residues. V trimming: 5 bases; J trimming: 0 bases; junction bases outside the gene matches: 7. In DNA, the CDR3 is TGTGCCAGCAGATCTAGGGACAGGAGCTCCTACGAGCAGTACTTC. Translated: CASRSRDRSSYEQYF.

This clone was observed once. The chain employs TRBV7-8 and TRBJ2-7; a weak D match, TRBD1 (5 bases). The germline V gene has CDR1 SGHVS and CDR2 FQNEAQ. The CDR3 consists of 14 residues. The V end lost 5 bases, the J end lost 0 bases, and 11 bases lay between the germline ends. The CDR3 is CASSLQTGSYEQYF. The CDR3 DNA is TGTGCCAGCAGCCTCCAAACAGGCTCCTACGAGCAGTACTTC.

This clone was recorded only once. Written as DNA, the CDR3 is TGTGCCAGCAGTACAGGGGAGATCTATGGCTACACCTTC. It translates to CASSTGEIYGYTF. This rearrangement joins TRBV6-2 or TRBV6-3 to TRBJ1-2, with 7 bases fitting TRBD1. The CDR3 extends over 13 amino acids. V lost 5 bases and J lost 4; bases outside the gene matches: 4. From germline, CDR1 is MNHEY and CDR2 SVGEGT.

The genes are TRBV19 and TRBJ2-1; 12 bases are shared with TRBD2. Germline CDR1 is LNHDA and CDR2 is SQIVND (reference sequence). The CDR3 extends over 17 amino acids. The V and J ends lost 6 bases and 7 bases, in that order; junction bases with no gene match: 13. CDR3 residues: CASSSTERTSGGNEQFF. CDR3 nucleotides: TGTGCCAGTAGCTCCACCGAGCGCACTAGCGGGGGGAATGAGCAGTTCTTC.

V is TRBV7-9 and J is TRBJ2-3, with D possibly being TRBD2 (5 bases). The CDR3 is 17 amino acids. V lost 1 base to trimming and J lost 2 bases, with 16 bases between them. Looked up from germline, CDR1 is SEHNR and CDR2 is FQNEAQ (reference sequence). The CDR3 reads CASSLEIQAAATDTQYF. The DNA for the CDR3 is TGTGCCAGCAGCTTAGAGATCCAAGCGGCAGCCACAGATACGCAGTATTTT.

The rearrangement links TRBV5-1 to TRBJ2-3; D perhaps matches TRBD1 (5 bases). The V end lost 6 bases, the J end lost 0 bases, and 20 bases lay between the germline ends. Germline-derived CDR1 and CDR2 are SGHRS and YFSETQ. The CDR3 has 17 residues. In DNA form, the CDR3 reads TGCGCCAGCATCCCAACAAGACAGAAAACTAGCACAGATACGCAGTATTTT. Translation gives CASIPTRQKTSTDTQYF.

The chain uses TRBV6-5 and TRBJ1-2; TRBD1 aligns across 8 bases. Germline values: CDR1 MNHEY, CDR2 SVGAGI. Trimming took 8 bases from V and 0 from J; bases not matched to a gene: 8. The CDR3 length is 15 residues. The CDR3 is CASGDRTEANYGYTF. The CDR3 DNA follows: TGTGCCAGCGGGGACAGGACGGAAGCTAACTATGGCTACACCTTC.

The chain is built from TRBV1 and TRBJ2-1; the table's D gene call, TRBD2, was not cross checked with the DNA. TRBV1 is a known pseudogene. The CDR3 runs 19 residues. The CDR3 DNA reads as TGCACCAGCAGCCAAGGGGGCGGAAGCGGGAGTTTAACCTACAATGAGCAGTTCTTC. This translates into CTSSQGGGSGSLTYNEQFF.

With regard to this clone: The sample contains more than one DNA sequence encoding this CDR3. V usage is TRBV27 and J usage is TRBJ2-5; 9 bases line up with TRBD2. Germline-derived CDR1 and CDR2 are MNHEY and SMNVEV (reference sequence). The CDR3 has 13 residues. The J segment lost 6 bases and the V segment lost 2 bases, leaving 1 base of the junction unmatched. DNA for the CDR3: TGTGCCAGCAGTTTAGCGGGAGGGAAGACCCAGTACTTC. It is translated as CASSLAGGKTQYF.

This clone came up once. The chain couples TRBV5-1 to TRBJ1-6; D uncertain. In germline, CDR1 is SGHRS, CDR2 YFSETQ. V lost 0 bases to trimming and J lost 7 bases, with 11 bases between them. CDR3 length: 15 amino acids. CDR3 DNA: TGCGCCAGCAGCTTGGTCCGAGAGGGAAATTCACCCCTCCACTTT. Its translation is CASSLVREGNSPLHF. The variable domain in full, with the rest retrieved from reference TRBV5-1 and TRBJ1-6, is KAGVTQTPRYLIKTRGQQVTLSCSPISGHRSVSWYQQTPGQGLQFLFEYFSETQRNKGNFPGRFSGRQFSNSRSEMNVSTLELGDSALYLCASSLVREGNSPLHFGNGTRLTVT.